This note documents a single T cell receptor (beta chain) sequence. The antigen is undetermined. This sample was taken from a study of T cell repertoires in cytomegalovirus infection. Overall study context: The authors relied on CMV epitopes, both recently identified HLA-C-restricted and well-studied HLA-B-restricted. Public signatures in TCR beta pointed to CMV infection and matching HLA type. Study-level findings and limits: CMV carriers with the relevant HLA were identified by cumulative public TCR beta family frequency. There were HLA-C-restricted CMV-specific TCR beta clonotypes dominating the ex vivo response.

Via MiXCR, TCRdb re-called the reads, giving one row per CDR3 protein. The data show nearly 700,000 distinct CDR3 sequences, with roughly a third seen just once and about 18% held by the top ten. V gave up 3 bases and J gave up 6 bases, with 11 bases separating them. Germline-derived CDR1 and CDR2 are LNHDA and SQIVND (reference sequence). The CDR3 contains 13 residues. This sample comprised cultured PBMCs, obtained from culture after CMV antigen stimulation. The TCR was taken from a human donor in good health (CMV status not recorded). Some clones in this sample may be carry-over from other donors' samples. V is TRBV19 and J is TRBJ2-5, with D possibly matching TRBD1 (6 bases). The CDR3 loop is CASSILQGKTQYF. CDR3 sequence (DNA): TGTGCCAGTAGTATTCTTCAGGGGAAGACCCAGTACTTC.